A selection of T cell receptor beta chains follows, all from one sample in a study of blood T cell repertoires in COVID-19. The table came from immunoSEQ multiplex PCR; TCRdb's copy has only in-frame clones and leaves some out. Seen here are under 130,000 clones, more than 80% observed once, and the top ten hold 3% to 4.5%. Sequenced sample: peripheral blood. The origin of the receptors is a woman in her sixties or seventies with acute or convalescent COVID-19. CDR3s include the opening cysteine and the closing phenylalanine or tryptophan. D genes are given only for firm matches. The size field is filled for only some rows; it gives once, few, many or a size class.

J	V	D	size	CDR3	DNA
TRBJ2-1	TRBV6-5	.	.	CASSYALGVRDEQFF	TGTGCCAGCAGTTACGCCCTCGGTGTCCGGGATGAGCAGTTCTTC
TRBJ1-1	TRBV6-5	.	.	CASTLDVGTEAFF	TGTGCCAGCACATTAGATGTCGGGACTGAAGCTTTCTTT
TRBJ1-4	TRBV11-2	.	.	CASSFSGANEKLFF	TGTGCCAGCAGCTTTAGCGGGGCTAATGAAAAACTGTTTTTT
TRBJ2-5	TRBV19	.	.	CASSIGGTDQETQYF	TGTGCCAGTAGTATAGGAGGGACTGACCAAGAGACCCAGTACTTC
TRBJ2-4	TRBV6-6	.	.	CASSYYFSENIQYF	TGTGCCAGCAGTTACTATTTCAGCGAAAACATTCAGTACTTC
TRBJ1-4	TRBV28	.	.	CASRAGHNEKLFF	TGTGCCAGCAGGGCGGGTCATAATGAAAAACTGTTTTTT
TRBJ1-2	TRBV2	.	.	CASIQETGNNYGYTF	TGTGCCAGCATCCAGGAGACAGGAAATAACTATGGCTACACCTTC
TRBJ1-3	TRBV12-5	TRBD1	.	CASGFFSGQVELRSGNTIYF	TGTGCTAGTGGTTTCTTCTCGGGACAGGTAGAATTGAGGTCTGGAAACACCATATATTTT
TRBJ1-4	TRBV2	TRBD1	.	CASLQDRDEKLFF	TGTGCCAGCCTACAAGACAGGGATGAAAAACTGTTTTTT
TRBJ1-3	TRBV5-1	.	.	CASRLDSAIAGNTIYF	TGCGCCAGCAGATTAGACTCCGCGATAGCTGGAAACACCATATATTTT
TRBJ1-2	TRBV30	.	.	CAWSVPGGGYTF	TGTGCCTGGAGTGTACCGGGTGGTGGCTACACCTTC
TRBJ2-3	TRBV11-3	.	.	CASSLDLQSDTQYF	TGTGCCAGCAGCTTAGATTTGCAGTCAGATACGCAGTATTTT
TRBJ2-2	TRBV7-9	TRBD2	.	CASSLTPGGVTGELFF	TGTGCCAGCAGCTTAACCCCGGGAGGCGTCACCGGGGAGCTGTTTTTT
TRBJ1-2	TRBV28	TRBD1	.	CASSLPLSQGRGYTF	TGTGCCAGCAGTTTACCACTTTCACAGGGGCGCGGCTACACCTTC
TRBJ2-3	TRBV7-9	.	.	CASSLVIGDTQYF	TGTGCCAGCAGCTTAGTTATCGGAGATACGCAGTATTTT
TRBJ1-4	TRBV28	.	.	CASSVDNLFEKLFF	TGTGCCAGCAGTGTAGACAATCTTTTTGAAAAACTGTTTTTT
TRBJ2-2	TRBV10-3	TRBD2	few	CAISGGSGSGTGELFF	TGTGCCATCAGTGGAGGTAGCGGGAGTGGAACCGGGGAGCTGTTTTTT
TRBJ1-6	TRBV6-5	.	.	CASRRTVTEPLHF	TGTGCCAGCAGGAGGACAGTAACTGAACCCCTCCACTTT
TRBJ1-2	TRBV28	.	.	CASTTGRVEGYTF	TGTGCCAGCACTACCGGTCGGGTGGAAGGCTACACCTTC
TRBJ2-2	TRBV3-1/TRBV3-2	.	.	CASSQGTADGELFF	TGTGCCAGCAGCCAAGGGACAGCCGACGGGGAGCTGTTTTTT
TRBJ1-2	TRBV10-3	.	.	CAISPQVSPNYGYTF	TGTGCCATCAGCCCCCAAGTTAGTCCTAACTATGGCTACACCTTC
TRBJ2-7	TRBV18	TRBD2	few	CASSQWRGTSGSYEQYF	TGTGCCAGCTCTCAATGGAGAGGGACTAGCGGTTCCTACGAGCAGTACTTC
TRBJ2-5	TRBV7-8	TRBD1	.	CASSPGDRELETQYF	TGTGCCAGCAGCCCTGGGGACAGGGAATTGGAGACCCAGTACTTC
TRBJ2-1	TRBV5-1	.	.	CASSLEGIRDNEQFF	TGCGCCAGCAGCTTGGAGGGGATACGGGACAATGAGCAGTTCTTC
TRBJ2-3	TRBV12-5	TRBD1	.	CASGLALTGFADTQYF	TGTGCTAGTGGTTTGGCCCTGACAGGGTTCGCAGATACGCAGTATTTT
TRBJ1-1	TRBV28	TRBD1	.	CASSLGGQQNTEAFF	TGTGCCAGCAGTTTAGGGGGACAGCAGAACACTGAAGCTTTCTTT
TRBJ1-4	TRBV5-1	TRBD1	once	CASSSGGSTNEKLFF	TGCGCCAGCAGCTCAGGGGGGTCAACTAATGAAAAACTGTTTTTT
TRBJ2-3	TRBV11-2	TRBD2	.	CASSLTSGRGYTQYF	TGTGCCAGCAGCTTAACTAGCGGGAGAGGGTATACGCAGTATTTT
TRBJ1-3	TRBV5-1	.	.	CASSLSSSPHSGNTIYF	TGCGCCAGCAGCTTGTCGTCTAGCCCTCACTCTGGAAACACCATATATTTT
TRBJ1-1	TRBV9	.	.	CASSVRGMTEAFF	TGTGCCAGCAGCGTTCGAGGGATGACTGAAGCTTTCTTT
TRBJ1-5	TRBV27	TRBD1	.	CASSLTGGVDQPQHF	TGTGCCAGCAGTTTAACAGGGGGTGTAGATCAGCCCCAGCATTTT
TRBJ1-6	TRBV6-1	.	once	CASSERQGNSPLHF	TGTGCCAGCAGTGAGAGGCAGGGGAATTCACCCCTCCACTTT
TRBJ1-4	TRBV9	.	.	CASSEGGTTTNEKLFF	TGTGCCAGCAGCGAGGGAGGGACAACAACTAATGAAAAACTGTTTTTT
TRBJ1-2	TRBV7-9	TRBD1	.	CASSQPGQSVGYTF	TGTGCCAGCAGCCAGCCGGGACAGTCAGTTGGCTACACCTTC
TRBJ1-2	TRBV5-6	.	.	CASSRTTGYTF	TGTGCCAGCAGCAGGACAACTGGCTACACCTTC
TRBJ1-1	TRBV3-1/TRBV3-2	TRBD1	.	CASSPLTGAFSTEAFF	TGTGCCAGCAGCCCCCTCACAGGGGCGTTTTCCACTGAAGCTTTCTTT
TRBJ1-1	TRBV29-1	.	.	CSVVPQEKAFF	TGCAGCGTTGTTCCCCAGGAAAAGGCTTTCTTT
TRBJ1-1	TRBV28	.	.	CASSLRDFYMNTEAFF	TGTGCCAGCAGTTTACGGGACTTCTACATGAACACTGAAGCTTTCTTT
TRBJ1-2	TRBV2	.	once	CASSEQSGANYGYTF	TGTGCCAGCAGTGAACAGTCGGGAGCTAACTATGGCTACACCTTC
TRBJ2-7	TRBV19	.	.	CASSGGAYEQYF	TGTGCCAGTAGTGGCGGGGCCTACGAGCAGTACTTC
TRBJ2-1	TRBV6-6	TRBD2	.	CASRLGAGGGYNEQFF	TGTGCCAGCAGGTTAGGAGCGGGAGGAGGTTACAATGAGCAGTTCTTC
TRBJ1-1	TRBV18	TRBD1	few	CASSEGQGAANPYMNTEAFF	TGTGCCAGCTCAGAGGGACAGGGGGCCGCGAACCCCTATATGAACACTGAAGCTTTCTTT
TRBJ1-1	TRBV6-5	.	.	CASSPTRGAYTEAFF	TGTGCCAGCAGCCCGACCCGGGGGGCCTACACTGAAGCTTTCTTT
TRBJ2-7	TRBV2	.	once	CASSDVSRSSYEQYF	TGTGCCAGCAGTGATGTATCGAGGAGCTCCTACGAGCAGTACTTC
TRBJ1-6	TRBV5-4	.	.	CASSLATAGGFSPLHF	TGTGCCAGCAGCTTGGCGACAGCGGGAGGGTTTTCACCCCTCCACTTT
TRBJ1-1	TRBV7-9	.	.	CASSLQGWTEAFF	TGTGCCAGCAGCTTACAGGGGTGGACTGAAGCTTTCTTT
TRBJ1-3	TRBV11-3	.	.	CASSRDGGRTIYF	TGTGCCAGCAGCCGGGACGGGGGTCGGACCATATATTTT
TRBJ2-2	TRBV19	.	.	CASSIGAGGELFF	TGTGCCAGTAGTATAGGGGCAGGCGGGGAGCTGTTTTTT
TRBJ1-4	TRBV19	.	.	CASSPREEKLFF	TGTGCCAGTAGTCCCAGGGAAGAAAAACTGTTTTTT
TRBJ2-7	TRBV5-1	.	.	CASSLIQGQSEQYF	TGCGCCAGCAGCTTAATACAGGGTCAAAGCGAGCAGTACTTC
TRBJ2-5	TRBV5-1	.	once	CASSLGSTGRETQYF	TGCGCCAGCAGCTTGGGTTCGACAGGACGAGAGACCCAGTACTTC
TRBJ2-5	TRBV5-1	TRBD1	.	CASSLAGQSDQETQYF	TGCGCCAGCAGCTTGGCGGGACAGAGCGACCAAGAGACCCAGTACTTC
TRBJ1-5	TRBV19	TRBD1	.	CASSIQDRGRQPQHF	TGTGCCAGTAGTATCCAGGACAGGGGGCGACAGCCCCAGCATTTT
TRBJ2-1	TRBV19	TRBD2	.	CASSWTSGNRNEQFF	TGTGCCAGTAGTTGGACTAGCGGGAACCGCAATGAGCAGTTCTTC
TRBJ2-2	TRBV29-1	TRBD2	.	CSALAGLNTGELFF	TGCAGCGCCCTAGCGGGGCTGAACACCGGGGAGCTGTTTTTT
TRBJ2-1	TRBV9	.	.	CASSVSGSEHNEQFF	TGTGCCAGCAGCGTCTCGGGGAGCGAACACAATGAGCAGTTCTTC